One and the same sample provided the 5 T cell receptor beta chains below, sequenced in a study of blood T cells in healthy people across ages. A second about 7 to 11 cycle PCR used barcoded and J-beta primers. One entry per CDR3 protein results from TCRdb running MiXCR on the 5' RACE reads. The sample lists about 1.6 million distinct CDR3 sequences, almost 35% occurring once. The specimen was blood. All receptors derive from a woman in her thirties in good health.

The chain recombines TRBV2 with TRBJ2-5, with TRBD1 matching 8 bases. This CDR3 has 14 residues. Germline V gives CDR1 SNHLY, CDR2 FYNNEI. J lost 5 bases, V lost 4 bases, and 6 bases had no gene match. The CDR3 loop is CASSVFRGRETQYF. Here the CDR3 DNA reads TGTGCCAGCAGTGTCTTCAGGGGGCGGGAGACCCAGTACTTC.

V usage is TRBV6-1 and J usage is TRBJ1-2, with D unresolved. In germline, CDR1 is MNHNS, CDR2 SASEGT. This CDR3 has 14 residues. V gave up 3 bases and J gave up 4 bases, with 12 bases separating them. The DNA for the CDR3 is TGTGCCAGCAGTGATCATTTCACAGCCTATGGCTACACCTTC. It encodes CASSDHFTAYGYTF.

This clonotype was found a few times. The chain is built from TRBV7-6 and TRBJ2-7, with D perhaps assigned TRBD1 or TRBD2 (7 bases each). CDR1 and CDR2 from the germline V gene are SGHVS and FNYEAQ. The CDR3 length is 13 residues. V lost 5 bases and J 6 bases, leaving 14 bases between the germline ends. This CDR3 is CASSPRGGSEQYF. DNA of the CDR3: TGTGCCAGCAGCCCCAGGGGGGGGAGCGAGCAGTACTTC.

Details on this clonotype: At one end, the junction sequence differs from germline, possibly due to a read error. The gene calls are TRBV20-1 and TRBJ2-7; D gene ambiguous. The CDR3 is 14 amino acids. CDR1 is DFQATT, CDR2 SNEGSKA, per germline (reference sequence). CDR3: CSASDLSHSYGQYF. CDR3 bases: TGCAGTGCATCCGACCTCTCCCACTCCTACGGGCAGTACTTC.

This clonotype was counted only a few times. The V call is TRBV12-3 or TRBV12-4, the J call TRBJ2-5; TRBD2 matches at 7 bases. V trimming: 3 bases; J trimming: 0 bases; junction bases outside the gene matches: 10. CDR3 length: 17 residues. The chain's CDR3 is CASSFYGSSGHQETQYF. Here the CDR3 DNA reads TGTGCCAGCAGTTTTTATGGGTCTAGCGGCCACCAAGAGACCCAGTACTTC.